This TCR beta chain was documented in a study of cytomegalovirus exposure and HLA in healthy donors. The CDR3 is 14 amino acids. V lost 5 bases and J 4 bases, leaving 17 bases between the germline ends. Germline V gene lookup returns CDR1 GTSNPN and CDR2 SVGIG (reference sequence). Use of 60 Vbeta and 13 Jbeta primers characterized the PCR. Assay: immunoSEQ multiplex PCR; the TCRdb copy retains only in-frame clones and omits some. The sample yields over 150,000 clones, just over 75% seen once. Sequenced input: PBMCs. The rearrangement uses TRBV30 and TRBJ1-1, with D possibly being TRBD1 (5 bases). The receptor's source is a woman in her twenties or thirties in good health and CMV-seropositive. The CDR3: CAWRLTGIGTEAFF. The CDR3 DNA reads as TGTGCCTGGCGCCTTACAGGTATCGGCACTGAAGCTTTCTTT.